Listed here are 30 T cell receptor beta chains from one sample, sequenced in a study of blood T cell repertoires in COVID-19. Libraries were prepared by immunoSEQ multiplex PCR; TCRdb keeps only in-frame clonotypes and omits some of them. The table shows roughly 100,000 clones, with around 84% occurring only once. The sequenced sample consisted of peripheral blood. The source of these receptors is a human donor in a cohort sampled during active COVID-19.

The CDR3, as DNA: TGTGCCAGTAGCAACCCCGGGACAGGGGGACTCTATGGCTACACCTTC. It is translated as CASSNPGTGGLYGYTF. This chain joins TRBV19 and TRBJ1-2; 11 bases align to TRBD1. Germline-derived CDR1 and CDR2 are LNHDA and SQIVND (reference sequence). The length of the CDR3 is 16 residues. Trimming took 6 bases from V and 4 from J; bases not matched to a gene: 10.

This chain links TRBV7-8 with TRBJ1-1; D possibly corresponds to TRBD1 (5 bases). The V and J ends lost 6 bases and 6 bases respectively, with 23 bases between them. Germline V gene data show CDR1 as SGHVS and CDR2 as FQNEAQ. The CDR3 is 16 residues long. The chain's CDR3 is CASSSGGVAPGAEAFF. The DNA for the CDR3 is TGTGCCAGCAGTTCCGGGGGGGTGGCCCCCGGCGCTGAAGCTTTCTTT.

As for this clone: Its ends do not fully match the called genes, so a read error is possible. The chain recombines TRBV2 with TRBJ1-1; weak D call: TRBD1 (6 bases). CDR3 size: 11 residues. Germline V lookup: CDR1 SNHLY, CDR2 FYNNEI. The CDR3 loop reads CASSVVDRRVF. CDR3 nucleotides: TGTGCCAGCAGTGTAGTGGACAGAAGAGTCTTT.

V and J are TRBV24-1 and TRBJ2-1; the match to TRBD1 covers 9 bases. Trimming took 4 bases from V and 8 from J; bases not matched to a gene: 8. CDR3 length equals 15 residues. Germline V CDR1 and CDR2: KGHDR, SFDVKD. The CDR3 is CATSEGTGTADEQFF. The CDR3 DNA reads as TGTGCCACCAGTGAGGGGACAGGGACCGCGGATGAGCAGTTCTTC.

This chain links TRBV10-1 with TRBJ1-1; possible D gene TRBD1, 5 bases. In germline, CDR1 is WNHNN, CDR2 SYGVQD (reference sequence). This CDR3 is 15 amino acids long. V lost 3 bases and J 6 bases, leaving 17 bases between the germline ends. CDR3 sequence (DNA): TGCGCCAGCAGTGATTCCCAGGCAGGGAGGGCTGAAGCTTTCTTT. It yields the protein CASSDSQAGRAEAFF.

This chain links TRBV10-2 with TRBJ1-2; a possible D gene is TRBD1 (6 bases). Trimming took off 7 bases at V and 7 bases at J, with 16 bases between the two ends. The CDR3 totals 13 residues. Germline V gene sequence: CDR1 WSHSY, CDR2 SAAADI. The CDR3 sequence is CASMGQGSSGYTF. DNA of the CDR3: TGCGCCAGCATGGGGCAGGGGTCCAGTGGCTACACCTTC.

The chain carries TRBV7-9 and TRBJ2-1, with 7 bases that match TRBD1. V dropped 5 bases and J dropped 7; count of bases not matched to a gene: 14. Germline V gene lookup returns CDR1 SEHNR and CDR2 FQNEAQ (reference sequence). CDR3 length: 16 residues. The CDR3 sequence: CASSQAWDRVLNEQFF. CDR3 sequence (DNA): TGTGCCAGCAGCCAAGCTTGGGACAGAGTCCTAAATGAGCAGTTCTTC.

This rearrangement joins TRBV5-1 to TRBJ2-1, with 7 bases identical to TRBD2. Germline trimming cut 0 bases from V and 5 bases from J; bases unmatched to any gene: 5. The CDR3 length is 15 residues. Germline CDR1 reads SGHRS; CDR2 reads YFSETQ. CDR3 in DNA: TGCGCCAGCAGCTTGGAAGGGACTACCGACAATGAGCAGTTCTTC. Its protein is CASSLEGTTDNEQFF.

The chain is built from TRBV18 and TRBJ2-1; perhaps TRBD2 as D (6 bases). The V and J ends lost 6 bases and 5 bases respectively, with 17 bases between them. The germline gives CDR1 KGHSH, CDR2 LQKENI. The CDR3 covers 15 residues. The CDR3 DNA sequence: TGTGCCAGCTCGCCAGACCGTGCGGGGAACAATGAGCAGTTCTTC. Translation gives CASSPDRAGNNEQFF.

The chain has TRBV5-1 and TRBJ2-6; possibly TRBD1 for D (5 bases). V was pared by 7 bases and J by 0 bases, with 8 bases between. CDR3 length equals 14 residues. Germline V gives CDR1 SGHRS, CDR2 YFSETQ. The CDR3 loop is CASLDSSGANVLTF. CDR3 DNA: TGCGCCAGCCTAGACAGCTCTGGGGCCAACGTCCTGACTTTC.

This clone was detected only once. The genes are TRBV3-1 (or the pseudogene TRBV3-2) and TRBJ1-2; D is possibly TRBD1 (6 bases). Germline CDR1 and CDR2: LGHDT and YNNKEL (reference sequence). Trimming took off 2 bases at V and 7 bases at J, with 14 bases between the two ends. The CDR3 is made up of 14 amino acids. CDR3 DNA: TGTGCCAGCAGCCAACCCCAAAGGGGGACTGGCTACACCTTC. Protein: CASSQPQRGTGYTF.

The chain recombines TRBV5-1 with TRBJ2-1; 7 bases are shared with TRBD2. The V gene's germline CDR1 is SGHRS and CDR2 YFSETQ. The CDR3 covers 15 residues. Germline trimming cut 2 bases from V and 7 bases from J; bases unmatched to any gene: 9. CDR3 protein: CASSFEARGVNEQFF. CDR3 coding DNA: TGCGCCAGCAGCTTCGAAGCTCGGGGGGTTAATGAGCAGTTCTTC.

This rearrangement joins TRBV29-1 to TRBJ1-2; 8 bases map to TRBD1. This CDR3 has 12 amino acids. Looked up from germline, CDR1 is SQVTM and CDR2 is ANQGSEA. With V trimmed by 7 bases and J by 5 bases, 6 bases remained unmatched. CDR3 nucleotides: TGCAGCGGCCTCGGACAGGGTTATGGCTACACCTTC. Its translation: CSGLGQGYGYTF.

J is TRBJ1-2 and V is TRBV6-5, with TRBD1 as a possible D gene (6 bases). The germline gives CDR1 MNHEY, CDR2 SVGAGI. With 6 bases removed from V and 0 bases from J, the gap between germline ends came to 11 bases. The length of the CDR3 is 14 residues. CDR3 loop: CASSRGAANYGYTF. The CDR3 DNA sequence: TGTGCCAGCAGCCGGGGGGCAGCTAACTATGGCTACACCTTC.

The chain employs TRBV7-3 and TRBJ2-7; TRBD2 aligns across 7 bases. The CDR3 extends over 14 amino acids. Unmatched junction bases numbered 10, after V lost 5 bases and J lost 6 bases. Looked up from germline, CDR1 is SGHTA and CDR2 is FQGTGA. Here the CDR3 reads CASSPTSAVGEQYF. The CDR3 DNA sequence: TGTGCCAGCAGCCCCACTAGCGCCGTCGGCGAGCAGTACTTC.

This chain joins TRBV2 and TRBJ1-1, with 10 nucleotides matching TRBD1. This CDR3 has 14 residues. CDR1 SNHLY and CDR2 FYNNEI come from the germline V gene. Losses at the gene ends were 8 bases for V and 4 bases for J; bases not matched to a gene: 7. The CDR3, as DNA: TGTGCCAGCGTAGACAGGGGGCAGGGCACTGAAGCTTTCTTT. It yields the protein CASVDRGQGTEAFF.

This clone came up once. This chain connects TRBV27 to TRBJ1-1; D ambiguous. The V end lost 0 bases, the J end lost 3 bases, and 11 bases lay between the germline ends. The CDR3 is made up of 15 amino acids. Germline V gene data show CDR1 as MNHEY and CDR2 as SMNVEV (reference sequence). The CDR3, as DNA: TGTGCCAGCAGTTTATCCTACCGGGTATACACTGAAGCTTTCTTT. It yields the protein CASSLSYRVYTEAFF.

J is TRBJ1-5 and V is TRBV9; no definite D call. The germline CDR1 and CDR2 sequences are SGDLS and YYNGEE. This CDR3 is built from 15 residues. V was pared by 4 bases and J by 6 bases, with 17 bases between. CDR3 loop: CASSPEGSPGQPQHF. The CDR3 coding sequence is TGTGCCAGCAGCCCCGAAGGGAGTCCGGGTCAGCCCCAGCATTTT. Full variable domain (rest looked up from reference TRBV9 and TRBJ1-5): DSGVTQTPKHLITATGQRVTLRCSPRSGDLSVYWYQQSLDQGLQFLIQYYNGEERAKGNILERFSAQQFPDLHSELNLSSLELGDSALYFCASSPEGSPGQPQHFGDGTRLSIL.

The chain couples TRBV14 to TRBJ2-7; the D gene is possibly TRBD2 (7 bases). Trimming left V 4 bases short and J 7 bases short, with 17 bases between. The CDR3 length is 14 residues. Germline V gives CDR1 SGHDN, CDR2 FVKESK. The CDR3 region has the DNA TGTGCCAGCAGCCGGAGGGGGGGCTCCTGGGAGCAGTACTTC. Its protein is CASSRRGGSWEQYF.

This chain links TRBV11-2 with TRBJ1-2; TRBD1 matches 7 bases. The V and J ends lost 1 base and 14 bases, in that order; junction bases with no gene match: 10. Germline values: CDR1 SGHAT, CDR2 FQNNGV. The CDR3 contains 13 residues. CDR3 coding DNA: TGTGCCAGCAGCTTAGCCAGGGGGGTTGGGAAAACCTTC. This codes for CASSLARGVGKTF.

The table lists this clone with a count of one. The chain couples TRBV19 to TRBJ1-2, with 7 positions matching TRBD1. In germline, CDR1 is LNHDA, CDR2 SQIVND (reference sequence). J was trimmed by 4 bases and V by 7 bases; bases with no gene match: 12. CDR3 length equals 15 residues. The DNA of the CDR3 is TGTGCCAGTACTCGGGACAGATTCCTTGGCTATGGCTACACCTTC. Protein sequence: CASTRDRFLGYGYTF.

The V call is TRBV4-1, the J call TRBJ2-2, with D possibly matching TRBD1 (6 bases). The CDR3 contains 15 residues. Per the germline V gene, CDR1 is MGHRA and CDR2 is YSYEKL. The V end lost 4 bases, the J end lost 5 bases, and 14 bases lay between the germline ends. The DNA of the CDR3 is TGCGCCAGCAGCCGATTCCAGGGGCAAACCGGGGAGCTGTTTTTT. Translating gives CASSRFQGQTGELFF.

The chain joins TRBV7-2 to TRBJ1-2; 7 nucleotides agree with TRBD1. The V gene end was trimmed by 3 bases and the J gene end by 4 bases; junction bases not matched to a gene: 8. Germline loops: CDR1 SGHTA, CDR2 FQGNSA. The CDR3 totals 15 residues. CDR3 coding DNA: TGTGCCAGCAGCTTTACAGGGGAAGGGGGCTATGGCTACACCTTC. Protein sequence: CASSFTGEGGYGYTF.

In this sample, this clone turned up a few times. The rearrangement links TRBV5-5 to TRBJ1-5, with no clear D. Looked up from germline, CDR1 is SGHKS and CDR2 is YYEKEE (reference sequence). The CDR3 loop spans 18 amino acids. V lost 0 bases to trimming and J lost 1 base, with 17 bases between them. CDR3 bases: TGTGCCAGCAGCTTGGAATTACCGAGGGTACTAAGCAATCAGCCCCAGCATTTT. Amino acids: CASSLELPRVLSNQPQHF.

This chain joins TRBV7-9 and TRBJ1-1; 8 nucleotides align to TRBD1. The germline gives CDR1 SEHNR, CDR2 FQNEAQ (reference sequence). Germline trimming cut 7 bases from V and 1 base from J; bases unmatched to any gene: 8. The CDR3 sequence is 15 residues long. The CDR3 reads CASTVQGVANTEAFF. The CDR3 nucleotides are TGTGCCAGCACTGTACAGGGGGTGGCGAACACTGAAGCTTTCTTT.

CDR3: CASSTGTGYGYTF. CDR3 sequence (DNA): TGTGCCAGTAGTACCGGGACAGGGTACGGCTACACCTTC. This chain uses TRBV19 with TRBJ1-2; 9 nucleotides agree with TRBD1. The germline CDR1 and CDR2 sequences are LNHDA and SQIVND (reference sequence). The V and J ends lost 4 bases and 8 bases, in that order; junction bases with no gene match: 5. The CDR3 covers 13 residues.

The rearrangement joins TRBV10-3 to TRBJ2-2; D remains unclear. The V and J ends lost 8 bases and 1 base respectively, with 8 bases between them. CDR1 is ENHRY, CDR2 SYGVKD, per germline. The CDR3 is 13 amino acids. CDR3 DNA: TGTGCCATCCGATTACAGAACACCGGGGAGCTGTTTTTT. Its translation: CAIRLQNTGELFF.

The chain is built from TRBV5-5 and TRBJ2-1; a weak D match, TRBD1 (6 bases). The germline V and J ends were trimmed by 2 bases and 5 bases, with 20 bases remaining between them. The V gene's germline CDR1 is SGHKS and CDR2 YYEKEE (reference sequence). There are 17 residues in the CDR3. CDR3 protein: CASSLTPSRGRDNEQFF. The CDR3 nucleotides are TGTGCCAGCAGCTTAACCCCCAGCAGGGGACGAGACAATGAGCAGTTCTTC.

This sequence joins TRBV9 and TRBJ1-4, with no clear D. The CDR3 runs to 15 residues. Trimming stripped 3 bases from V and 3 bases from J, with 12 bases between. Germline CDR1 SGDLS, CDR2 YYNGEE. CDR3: CASSGRSSANEKLFF. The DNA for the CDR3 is TGTGCCAGCAGCGGCCGGAGTAGCGCTAATGAAAAACTGTTTTTT.

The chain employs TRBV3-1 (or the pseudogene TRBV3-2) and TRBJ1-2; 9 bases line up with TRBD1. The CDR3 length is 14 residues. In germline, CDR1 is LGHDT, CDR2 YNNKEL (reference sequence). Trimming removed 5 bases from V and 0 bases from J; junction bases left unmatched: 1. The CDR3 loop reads CASSDRGANYGYTF. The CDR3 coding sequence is TGTGCCAGCAGCGACAGGGGGGCTAACTATGGCTACACCTTC.